The clone carrying this T cell receptor (beta chain) rates as medium-sized. The antigen remains undetermined. These data are taken from a study of spatial heterogeneity in lung cancer. Points from the study as a whole: Counts of expanded alpha and beta TCRs within tumors tracked the tumor nonsynonymous mutation count.

Time point defined: sample taken at primary tumor resection. Whole RNA came from tumor, nontumor lung or frozen PBMC and was sequenced without being sorted. One entry per CDR3 protein results from TCRdb running MiXCR on the 5' RACE reads. The repertoire has about 4,200 distinct CDR3 sequences, 8.5% of them found once; the top ten carry about 8.9%. This CDR3 is built from 12 residues. V lost 8 bases and J 5 bases, leaving 10 bases between the germline ends. Germline V gene lookup returns CDR1 MNHNS and CDR2 SASEGT. The sequenced sample was lung tumor tissue, obtained at surgery. The origin of this receptor is a male donor with early-stage non-small cell lung cancer. This chain links TRBV6-1 with TRBJ1-5; tentatively, D is TRBD1 (5 bases). CDR3: CASQGEDQPQHF. CDR3 nucleotides: TGTGCCAGCCAGGGCGAAGATCAGCCCCAGCATTTT.